The clone carrying this T cell receptor beta chain was counted a few times. Its antigen is unknown. This sample was taken from a study of T cell repertoires in cytomegalovirus infection. Overall study: Carrying CMV and the relevant HLA type showed in public TCR beta signatures.

TCRdb itself ran the reads through MiXCR, one entry per CDR3 protein. The sample holds roughly 320,000 distinct CDR3 sequences, approximately 9.5% seen once. Whole-study results and caveats: Cumulative frequency (of public TCR beta family members) identified carriers of CMV plus the relevant HLA. The ex vivo response showed dominance by HLA-C-restricted CMV-specific TCR beta clonotypes.

The V end lost 1 base, the J end lost 2 bases, and 11 bases lay between the germline ends. Germline lookup yields CDR1 MNHEY and CDR2 SVGEGT. The CDR3 covers 15 residues. This clonotype was obtained from a human donor in good health (CMV status not recorded). Some clones in this sample may be carry-over from other donors' samples. Specimen: PBMCs. V usage is TRBV6-2 or TRBV6-3 and J usage is TRBJ1-2, with D perhaps matching TRBD1 (5 bases). The CDR3: CASSYWGNENYGYTF. The CDR3 nucleotides read TGTGCCAGCAGTTACTGGGGGAATGAGAACTATGGCTACACCTTC.